These T cell receptor beta chains were read from a single sample in a study of neoadjuvant anti-PD-1 for oral cavity cancer. Method: immunoSEQ multiplex PCR; TCRdb's copy keeps in-frame clones and lacks some. The data hold 75,000 to 100,000 clones, with roughly 80% observed a single time. The sample here was PBMCs, taken before nivolumab (anti-PD-1) treatment. These receptor sequences come from a person aged 40-85 years with oral cavity squamous cell carcinoma. The conserved cysteine and the conserved F or W are not part of the CDR3 here. A D gene is named only where the DNA matches it firmly.

d_gene	j_gene	len	v_gene	CDR3aa
.	TRBJ2-3	9	TRBV5-4	ASSQQDTQY
.	TRBJ1-2	8	TRBV20-1	SALRDGYT
.	TRBJ2-1	11	TRBV11-1	ASSSAPYNEQF
.	TRBJ1-2	13	TRBV21-1	ASSKASGANYGYT
TRBD1	TRBJ2-2	13	TRBV7-3	ASSSDRVGTGELF
.	TRBJ1-5	13	TRBV2	ASSAEPAENQPQH
.	TRBJ2-7	9	TRBV29-1	SVATPLEQY
.	TRBJ2-5	14	TRBV5-1	ASSLVRGAKLETQY
.	TRBJ1-5	12	TRBV6-6	ASSTLGQHQPQH
.	TRBJ1-2	14	TRBV4-1	ASSQDLGGMDYGYT